The entry below gives a single T cell receptor beta chain sequence along with its context. Participant-given clinical history determined each cohort assignment. Within 2 weeks of study entry, exposed participants had contacted a PCR-confirmed or clinician-diagnosed COVID-19 case. The source of the sample is a study of blood T cell repertoires in COVID-19. The overall study: Samples came from the United States, Italy and Spain, spanning acute and convalescent COVID-19. In each case, the material was cDNA or gDNA derived from T cells, B-cell-depleted T cells, or PBMCs.

Some clones are missing from TCRdb's copy, which holds only in-frame ones; the method was immunoSEQ multiplex PCR. The repertoire has 150,000 to 200,000 clones, 75% to 90% of them found once; the top ten carry about 5.2%. V shed 2 bases and J 9 bases; nucleotides not matched to a gene: 5. Germline assignment: CDR1 MNHEY and CDR2 SVGEGT. The CDR3 is 15 residues long. The sequenced sample consisted of PBMCs or T cells enriched from blood (not recorded which). The genes are TRBV6-2 or TRBV6-3 and TRBJ2-1; the match to TRBD2 covers 12 bases. The sequence derives from a man between 65 and 79 years old who had been exposed to COVID-19. The CDR3 reads CASSYTGLAGSEQFF. CDR3 nucleotides: TGTGCCAGCAGTTACACCGGACTAGCGGGAAGTGAGCAGTTCTTC.